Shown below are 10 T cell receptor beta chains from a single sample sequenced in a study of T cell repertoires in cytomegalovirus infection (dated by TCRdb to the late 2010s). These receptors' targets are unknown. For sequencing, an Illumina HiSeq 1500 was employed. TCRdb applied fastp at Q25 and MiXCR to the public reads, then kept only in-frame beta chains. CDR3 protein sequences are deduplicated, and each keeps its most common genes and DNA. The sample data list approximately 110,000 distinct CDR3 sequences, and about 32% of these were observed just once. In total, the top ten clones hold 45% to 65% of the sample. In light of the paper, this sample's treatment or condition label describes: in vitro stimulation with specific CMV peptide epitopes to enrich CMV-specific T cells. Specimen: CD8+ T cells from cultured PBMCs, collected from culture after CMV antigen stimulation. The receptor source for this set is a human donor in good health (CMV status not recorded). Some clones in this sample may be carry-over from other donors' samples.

The CDR3 protein is CSARGLTGVRYEQYF. The CDR3 region has the DNA TGCAGTGCTAGAGGACTCACCGGGGTAAGGTACGAGCAGTACTTC. This sequence joins TRBV20-1 and TRBJ2-7, with D possibly being TRBD2 (5 bases). The CDR3 sequence is 15 residues long. V lost 1 base, J lost 4 bases, and 17 bases lay in between. The germline CDR1 and CDR2 sequences are DFQATT and SNEGSKA (reference sequence).

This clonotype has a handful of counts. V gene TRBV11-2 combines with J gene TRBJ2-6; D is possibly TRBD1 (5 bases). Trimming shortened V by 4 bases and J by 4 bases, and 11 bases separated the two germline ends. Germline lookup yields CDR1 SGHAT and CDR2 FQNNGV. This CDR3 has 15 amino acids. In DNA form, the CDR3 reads TGTGCCAGCAGCTCCCAGGGAACGGGGGCCAACGTCCTGACTTTC. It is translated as CASSSQGTGANVLTF.

The CDR3 is CASSTAPNWDEKLFF. The CDR3 region has the DNA TGTGCCAGCAGTACCGCTCCGAACTGGGATGAAAAACTGTTTTTT. This rearrangement joins TRBV27 to TRBJ1-4; D is unresolved. Germline CDR1 MNHEY, CDR2 SMNVEV (reference sequence). Deletions cut 5 bases from V and 6 bases from J, with 16 bases between. This CDR3 is built from 15 residues.

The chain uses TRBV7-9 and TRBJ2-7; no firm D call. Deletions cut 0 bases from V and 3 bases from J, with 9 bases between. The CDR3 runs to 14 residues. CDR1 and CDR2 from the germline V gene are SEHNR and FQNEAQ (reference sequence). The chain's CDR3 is CASSLALTRYEQYF. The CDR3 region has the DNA TGTGCCAGCAGCTTAGCCCTGACTCGCTACGAGCAGTACTTC.

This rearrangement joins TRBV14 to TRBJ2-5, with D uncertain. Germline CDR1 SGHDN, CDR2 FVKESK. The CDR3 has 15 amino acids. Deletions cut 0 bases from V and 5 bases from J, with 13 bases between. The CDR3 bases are TGTGCCAGCAGCCAAGATAGAGATTTATTCGAGACCCAGTACTTC. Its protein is CASSQDRDLFETQYF.

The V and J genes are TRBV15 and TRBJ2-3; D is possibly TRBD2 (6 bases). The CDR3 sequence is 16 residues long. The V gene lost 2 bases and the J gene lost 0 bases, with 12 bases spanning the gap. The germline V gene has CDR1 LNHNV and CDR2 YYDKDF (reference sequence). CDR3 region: CATSRRGGTSTDTQYF. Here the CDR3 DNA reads TGTGCCACCAGCAGACGTGGGGGGACTAGCACAGATACGCAGTATTTT.

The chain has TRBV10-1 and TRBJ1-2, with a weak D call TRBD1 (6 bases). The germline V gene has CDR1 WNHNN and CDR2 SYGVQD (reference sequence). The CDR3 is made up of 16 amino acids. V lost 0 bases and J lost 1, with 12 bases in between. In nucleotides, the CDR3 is TGCGCCAGCAGTGAGTCAATCGCAGGGGATAACTATGGCTACACCTTC. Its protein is CASSESIAGDNYGYTF.

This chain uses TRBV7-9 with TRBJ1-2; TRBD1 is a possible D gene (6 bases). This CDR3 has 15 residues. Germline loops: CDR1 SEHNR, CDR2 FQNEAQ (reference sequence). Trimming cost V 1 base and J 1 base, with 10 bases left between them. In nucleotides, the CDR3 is TGTGCCAGCAGCTTAGGACAGGCTTATAACTATGGCTACACCTTC. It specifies CASSLGQAYNYGYTF.

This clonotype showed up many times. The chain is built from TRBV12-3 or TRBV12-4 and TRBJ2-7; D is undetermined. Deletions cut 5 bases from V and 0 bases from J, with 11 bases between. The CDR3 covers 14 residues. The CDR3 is CASSRQLSSYEQYF. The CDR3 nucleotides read TGTGCCAGCAGTAGACAACTGAGCTCCTACGAGCAGTACTTC.

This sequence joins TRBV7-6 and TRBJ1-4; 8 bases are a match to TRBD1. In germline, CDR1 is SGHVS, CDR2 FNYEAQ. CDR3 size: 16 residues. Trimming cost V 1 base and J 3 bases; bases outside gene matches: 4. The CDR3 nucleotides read TGTGCCAGCAGCTTAGGGGGGACAGGACCTAATGAAAAACTGTTTTTT. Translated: CASSLGGTGPNEKLFF.